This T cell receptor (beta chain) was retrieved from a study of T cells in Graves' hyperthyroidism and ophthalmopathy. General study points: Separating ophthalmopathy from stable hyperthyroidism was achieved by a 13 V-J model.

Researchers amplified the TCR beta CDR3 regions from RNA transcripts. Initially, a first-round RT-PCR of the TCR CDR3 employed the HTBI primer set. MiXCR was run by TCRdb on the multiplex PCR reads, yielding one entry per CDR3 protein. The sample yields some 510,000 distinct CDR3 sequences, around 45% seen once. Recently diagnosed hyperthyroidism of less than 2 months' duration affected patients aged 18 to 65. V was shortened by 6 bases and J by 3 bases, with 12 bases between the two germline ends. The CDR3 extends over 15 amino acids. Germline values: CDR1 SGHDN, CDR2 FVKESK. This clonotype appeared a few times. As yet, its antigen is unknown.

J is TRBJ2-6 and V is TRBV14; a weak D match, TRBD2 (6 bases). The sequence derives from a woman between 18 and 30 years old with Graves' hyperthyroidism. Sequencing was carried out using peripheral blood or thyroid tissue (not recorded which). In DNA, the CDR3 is TGTGCCAGCAGGATGGGAGGTCTTGGGGCCAACGTCCTGACTTTC. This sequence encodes CASRMGGLGANVLTF.